The T cell receptor (beta chain) described here comes from a study of CD8+ T cells in alopecia areata. Study overall: Among treated patients, oral tofacitinib was administered at 5 to 10 mg twice daily. Whole-study results and caveats: Scalp clonality and expanded CD8+ clones among the top 100 were significantly decreased by tofacitinib.

After isolation, RNA underwent reverse transcription to generate cDNA as the sequencing template. Profiling relied on immunoSEQ multiplex PCR, and the TCRdb table lists in-frame clones only, not all of them. The sample consists of about 280,000 clones, more than 45% of them appearing once. This CDR3 spans 14 amino acids. Germline lookup yields CDR1 SQVTM and CDR2 ANQGSEA. The J segment lost 6 bases and the V segment lost 6 bases, leaving 5 bases of the junction unmatched. Concerning this clone: Its antigen is undetermined.

Treatment denoted: oral pan-JAK inhibitor, 5-10 mg twice daily. The source was CD4+ T cells sorted from blood, collected at week 24, from a patient treated with tofacitinib. The receptor was derived from a human donor with alopecia areata. V is TRBV29-1 and J is TRBJ2-3; TRBD2 matches 14 bases. The DNA for the CDR3 is TGCAGCGTGGGGACTAGCGGGGGCAGCGATACGCAGTATTTT. It is translated as CSVGTSGGSDTQYF.